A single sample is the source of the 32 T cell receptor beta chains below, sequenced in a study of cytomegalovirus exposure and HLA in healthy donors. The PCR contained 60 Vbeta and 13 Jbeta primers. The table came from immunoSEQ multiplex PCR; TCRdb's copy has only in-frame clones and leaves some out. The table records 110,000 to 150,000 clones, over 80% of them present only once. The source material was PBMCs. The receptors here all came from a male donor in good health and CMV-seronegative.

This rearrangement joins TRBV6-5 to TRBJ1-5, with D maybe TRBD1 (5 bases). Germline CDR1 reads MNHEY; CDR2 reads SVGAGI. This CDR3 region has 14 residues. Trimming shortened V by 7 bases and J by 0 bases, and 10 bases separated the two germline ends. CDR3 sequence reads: CASNEGASNQPQHF. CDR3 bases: TGTGCCAGCAATGAAGGGGCTAGCAATCAGCCCCAGCATTTT.

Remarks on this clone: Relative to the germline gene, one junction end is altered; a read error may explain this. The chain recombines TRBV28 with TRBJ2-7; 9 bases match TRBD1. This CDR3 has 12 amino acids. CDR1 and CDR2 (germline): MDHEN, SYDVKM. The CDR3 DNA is TGTGCCAGCAGTTTAAGAGGACAGGGGTCGAGCTTC. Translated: CASSLRGQGSSF. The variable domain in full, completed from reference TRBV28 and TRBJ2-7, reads DVKVTQSSRYLVKRTGEKVFLECVQDMDHENMFWYRQDPGLGLRLIYFSYDVKMKEKGDIPEGYSVSREKKERFSLILESASTNQTSMYLCASSLRGQGSSFGPGTRLTVT.

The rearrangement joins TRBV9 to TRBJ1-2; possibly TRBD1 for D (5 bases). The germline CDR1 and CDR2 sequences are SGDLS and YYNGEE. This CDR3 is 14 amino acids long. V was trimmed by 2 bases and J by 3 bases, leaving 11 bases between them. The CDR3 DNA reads TGTGCCAGCAGCGTGGCAGGGCTTGACTATGGCTACACCTTC. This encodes CASSVAGLDYGYTF.

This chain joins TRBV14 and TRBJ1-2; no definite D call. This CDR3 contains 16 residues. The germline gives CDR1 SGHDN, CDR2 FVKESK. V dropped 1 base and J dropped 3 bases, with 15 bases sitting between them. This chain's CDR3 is CASSQVSYSSHYGYTF. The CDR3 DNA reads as TGTGCCAGCAGCCAAGTCTCATACAGCTCACACTATGGCTACACCTTC.

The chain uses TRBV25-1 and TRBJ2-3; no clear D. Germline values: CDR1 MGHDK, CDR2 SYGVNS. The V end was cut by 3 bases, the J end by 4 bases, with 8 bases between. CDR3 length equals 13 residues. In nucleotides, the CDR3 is TGTGCCAGCAGTGAGGTAGTCTCAGATACGCAGTATTTT. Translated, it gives CASSEVVSDTQYF.

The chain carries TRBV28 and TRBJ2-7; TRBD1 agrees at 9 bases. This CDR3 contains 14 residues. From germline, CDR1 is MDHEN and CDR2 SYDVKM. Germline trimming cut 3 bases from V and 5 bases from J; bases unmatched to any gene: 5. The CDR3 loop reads CASSFTGGADEQYF. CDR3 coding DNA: TGTGCCAGCAGTTTTACAGGGGGCGCAGACGAGCAGTACTTC.

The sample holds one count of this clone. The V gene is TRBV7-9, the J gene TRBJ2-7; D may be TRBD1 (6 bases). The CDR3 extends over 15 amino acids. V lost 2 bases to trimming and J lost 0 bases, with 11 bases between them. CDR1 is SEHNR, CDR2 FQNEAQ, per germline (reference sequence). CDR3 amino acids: CASSLLGQSSYEQYF. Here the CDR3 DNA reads TGTGCCAGCAGCTTATTAGGACAGAGCTCCTACGAGCAGTACTTC. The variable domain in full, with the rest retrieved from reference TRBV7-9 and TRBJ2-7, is DTGVSQNPRHKITKRGQNVTFRCDPISEHNRLYWYRQTLGQGPEFLTYFQNEAQLEKSRLLSDRFSAERPKGSFSTLEIQRTEQGDSAMYLCASSLLGQSSYEQYFGPGTRLTVT.

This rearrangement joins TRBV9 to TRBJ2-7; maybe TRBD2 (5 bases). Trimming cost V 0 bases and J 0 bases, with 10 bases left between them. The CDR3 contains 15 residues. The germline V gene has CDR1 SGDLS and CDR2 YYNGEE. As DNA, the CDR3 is TGTGCCAGCAGCGTAGGTGGACTCAACTCCTACGAGCAGTACTTC. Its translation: CASSVGGLNSYEQYF.

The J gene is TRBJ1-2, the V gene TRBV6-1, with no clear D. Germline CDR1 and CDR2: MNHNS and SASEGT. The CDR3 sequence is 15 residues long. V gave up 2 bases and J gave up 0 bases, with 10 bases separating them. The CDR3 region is CASSESAGTNYGYTF. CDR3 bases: TGTGCCAGCAGTGAATCCGCAGGAACTAACTATGGCTACACCTTC.

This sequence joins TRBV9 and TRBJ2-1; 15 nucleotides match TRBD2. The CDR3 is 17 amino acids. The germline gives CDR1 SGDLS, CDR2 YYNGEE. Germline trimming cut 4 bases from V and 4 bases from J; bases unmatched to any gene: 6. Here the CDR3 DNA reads TGTGCCAGCAGCCCGGGGACTAGCGGGGGGATATACAATGAGCAGTTCTTC. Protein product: CASSPGTSGGIYNEQFF. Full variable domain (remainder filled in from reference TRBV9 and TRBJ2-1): DSGVTQTPKHLITATGQRVTLRCSPRSGDLSVYWYQQSLDQGLQFLIQYYNGEERAKGNILERFSAQQFPDLHSELNLSSLELGDSALYFCASSPGTSGGIYNEQFFGPGTRLTVL.

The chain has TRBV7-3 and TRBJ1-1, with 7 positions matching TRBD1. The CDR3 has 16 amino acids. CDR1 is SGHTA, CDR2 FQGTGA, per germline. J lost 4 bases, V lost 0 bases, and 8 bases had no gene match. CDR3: CASSLTQGFPSTEAFF. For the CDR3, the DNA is TGTGCCAGCAGCTTAACACAGGGGTTCCCCTCCACTGAAGCTTTCTTT.

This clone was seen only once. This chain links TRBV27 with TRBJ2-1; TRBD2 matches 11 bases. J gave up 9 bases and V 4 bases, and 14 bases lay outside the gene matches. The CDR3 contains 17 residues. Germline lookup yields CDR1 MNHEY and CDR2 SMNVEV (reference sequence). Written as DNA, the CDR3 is TGTGCCAGCAGTTCCCAGCTAGCGGGAGGTATCTCAGCTGAGCAGTTCTTC. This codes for CASSSQLAGGISAEQFF.

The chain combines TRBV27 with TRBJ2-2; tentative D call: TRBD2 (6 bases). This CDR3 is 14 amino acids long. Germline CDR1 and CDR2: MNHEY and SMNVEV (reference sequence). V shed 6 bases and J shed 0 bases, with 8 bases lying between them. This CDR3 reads CASSRDSNTGELFF. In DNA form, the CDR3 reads TGTGCCAGCAGCCGGGACTCGAACACCGGGGAGCTGTTTTTT.

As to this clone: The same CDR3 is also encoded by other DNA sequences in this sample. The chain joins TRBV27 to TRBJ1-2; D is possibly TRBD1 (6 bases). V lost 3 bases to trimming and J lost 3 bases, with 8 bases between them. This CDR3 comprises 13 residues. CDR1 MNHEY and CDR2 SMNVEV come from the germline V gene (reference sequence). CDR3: CASSLQGYYGYTF. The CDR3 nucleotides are TGTGCCAGCAGTTTGCAGGGGTACTATGGCTACACCTTC.

The DNA of the CDR3 is TGTGCCAGTAGCCGGACAGGGCGTGGAGAAGAGACCCAGTACTTC. This encodes CASSRTGRGEETQYF. The chain couples TRBV19 to TRBJ2-5; 8 nucleotides match TRBD1. The V segment lost 6 bases and the J segment 3 bases; nucleotides outside the gene matches: 9. The CDR3 length is 15 residues. CDR1 is LNHDA and CDR2 is SQIVND in the germline V gene (reference sequence).

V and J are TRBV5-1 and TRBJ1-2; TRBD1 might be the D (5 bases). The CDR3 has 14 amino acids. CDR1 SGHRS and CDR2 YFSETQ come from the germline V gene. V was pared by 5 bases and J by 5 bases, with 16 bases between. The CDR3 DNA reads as TGCGCCAGCAGACAAGCAGGGTCTGGGTATGGCTACACCTTC. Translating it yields CASRQAGSGYGYTF.

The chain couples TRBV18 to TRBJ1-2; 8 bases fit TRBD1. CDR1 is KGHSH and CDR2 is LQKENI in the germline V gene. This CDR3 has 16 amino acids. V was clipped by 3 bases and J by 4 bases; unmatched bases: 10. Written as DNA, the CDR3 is TGTGCCAGCTCACCCCGGGCAGGGGGCTATGTCTATGGCTACACCTTC. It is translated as CASSPRAGGYVYGYTF.

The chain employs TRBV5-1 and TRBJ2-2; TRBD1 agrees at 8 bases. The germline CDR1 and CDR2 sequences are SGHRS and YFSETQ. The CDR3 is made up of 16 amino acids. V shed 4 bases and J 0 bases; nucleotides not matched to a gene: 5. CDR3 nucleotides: TGCGCCAGCAGCGTCACAGGGGGGCCGAACACCGGGGAGCTGTTTTTT. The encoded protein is CASSVTGGPNTGELFF.

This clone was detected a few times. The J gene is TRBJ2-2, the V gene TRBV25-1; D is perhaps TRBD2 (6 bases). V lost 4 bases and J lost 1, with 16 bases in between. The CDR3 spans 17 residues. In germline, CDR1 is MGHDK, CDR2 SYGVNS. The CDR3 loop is CASSGDSGHWNTGELFF. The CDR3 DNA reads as TGTGCCAGCAGTGGGGATAGCGGTCACTGGAACACCGGGGAGCTGTTTTTT.

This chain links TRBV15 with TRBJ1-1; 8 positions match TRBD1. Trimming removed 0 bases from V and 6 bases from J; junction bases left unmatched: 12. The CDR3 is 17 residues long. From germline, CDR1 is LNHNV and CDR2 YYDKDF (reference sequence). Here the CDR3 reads CATSRDPLWTGLAEAFF. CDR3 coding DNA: TGTGCCACCAGCAGAGATCCCCTTTGGACAGGGTTGGCTGAAGCTTTCTTT.

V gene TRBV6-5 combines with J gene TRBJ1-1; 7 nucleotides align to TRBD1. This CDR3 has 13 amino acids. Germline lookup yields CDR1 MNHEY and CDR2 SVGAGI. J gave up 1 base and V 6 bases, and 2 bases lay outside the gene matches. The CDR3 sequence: CASRGQRNTEAFF. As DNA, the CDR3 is TGTGCCAGCAGGGGACAGCGGAACACTGAAGCTTTCTTT.

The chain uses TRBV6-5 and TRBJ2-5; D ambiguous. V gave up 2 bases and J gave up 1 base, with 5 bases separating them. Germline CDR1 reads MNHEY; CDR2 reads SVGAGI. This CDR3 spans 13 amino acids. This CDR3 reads CASSYGPQETQYF. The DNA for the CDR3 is TGTGCCAGCAGTTACGGGCCCCAAGAGACCCAGTACTTC.

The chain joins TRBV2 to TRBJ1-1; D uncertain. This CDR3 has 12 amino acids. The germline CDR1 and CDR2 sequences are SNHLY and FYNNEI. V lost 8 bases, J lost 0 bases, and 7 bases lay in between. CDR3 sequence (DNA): TGTGCCAGCCCGAGGGTGAACACTGAAGCTTTCTTT. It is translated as CASPRVNTEAFF.

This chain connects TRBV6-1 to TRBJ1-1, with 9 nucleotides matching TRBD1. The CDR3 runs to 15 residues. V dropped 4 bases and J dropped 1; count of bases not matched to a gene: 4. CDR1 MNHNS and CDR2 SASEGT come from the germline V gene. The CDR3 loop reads CASSAWTGENTEAFF. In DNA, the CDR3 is TGTGCCAGCAGTGCCTGGACAGGGGAGAACACTGAAGCTTTCTTT.

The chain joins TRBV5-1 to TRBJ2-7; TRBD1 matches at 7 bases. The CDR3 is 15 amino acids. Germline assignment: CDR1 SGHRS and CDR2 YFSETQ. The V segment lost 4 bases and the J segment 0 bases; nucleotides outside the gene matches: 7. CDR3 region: CASSPTGTDSYEQYF. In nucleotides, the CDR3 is TGCGCCAGCAGCCCGACCGGGACAGACTCCTACGAGCAGTACTTC.

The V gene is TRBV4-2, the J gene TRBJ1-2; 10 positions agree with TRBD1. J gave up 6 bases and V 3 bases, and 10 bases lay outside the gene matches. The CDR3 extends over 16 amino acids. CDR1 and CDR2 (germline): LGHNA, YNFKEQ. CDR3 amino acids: CASSQGYGTGADGYTF. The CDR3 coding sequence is TGTGCCAGCAGCCAGGGTTATGGGACAGGGGCGGATGGCTACACCTTC.

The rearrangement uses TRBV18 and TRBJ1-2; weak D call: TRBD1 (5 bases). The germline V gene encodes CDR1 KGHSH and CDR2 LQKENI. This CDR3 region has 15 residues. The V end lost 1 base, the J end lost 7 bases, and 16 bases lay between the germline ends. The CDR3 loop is CASSPQSSRTRGYTF. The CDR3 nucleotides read TGTGCCAGCTCACCACAGTCTTCTAGGACACGTGGCTACACCTTC. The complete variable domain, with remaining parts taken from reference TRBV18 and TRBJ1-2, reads NAGVMQNPRHLVRRRGQEARLRCSPMKGHSHVYWYRQLPEEGLKFMVYLQKENIIDESGMPKERFSAEFPKEGPSILRIQQVVRGDSAAYFCASSPQSSRTRGYTFGSGTRLTVV.

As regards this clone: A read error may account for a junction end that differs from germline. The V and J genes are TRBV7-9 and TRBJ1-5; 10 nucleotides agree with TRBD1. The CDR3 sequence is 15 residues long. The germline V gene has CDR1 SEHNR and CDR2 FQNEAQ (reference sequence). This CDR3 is CSSSPRGTGAQPQHF. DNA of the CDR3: TGTTCCAGCAGCCCTCGGGGGACAGGGGCTCAGCCCCAGCATTTT.

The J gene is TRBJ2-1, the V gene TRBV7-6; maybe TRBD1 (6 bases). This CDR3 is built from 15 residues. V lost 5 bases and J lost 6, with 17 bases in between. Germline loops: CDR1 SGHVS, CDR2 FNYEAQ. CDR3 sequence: CASSPLAGAVNEQFF. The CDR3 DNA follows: TGTGCCAGCAGCCCCTTGGCAGGGGCGGTCAATGAGCAGTTCTTC. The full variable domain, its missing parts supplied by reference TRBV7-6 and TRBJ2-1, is GAGVSQSPRYKVTKRGQDVALRCDPISGHVSLYWYRQALGQGPEFLTYFNYEAQQDKSGLPNDRFSAERPEGSISTLTIQRTEQRDSAMYRCASSPLAGAVNEQFFGPGTRLTVL.

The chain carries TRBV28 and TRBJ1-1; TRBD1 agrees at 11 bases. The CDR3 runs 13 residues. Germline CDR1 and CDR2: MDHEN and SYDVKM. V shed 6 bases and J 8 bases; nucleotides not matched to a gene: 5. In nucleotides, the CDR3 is TGTGCCAGCAGACAGTGGACAGGGGGCGAAGCTTTCTTT. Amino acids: CASRQWTGGEAFF.

The CDR3 protein is CATSRERAGGVQDTQYF. The CDR3 DNA is TGTGCCACCAGCAGAGAAAGGGCAGGGGGAGTTCAGGATACGCAGTATTTT. The rearrangement uses TRBV15 and TRBJ2-3; 7 positions agree with TRBD1. The germline gives CDR1 LNHNV, CDR2 YYDKDF (reference sequence). Trimming removed 0 bases from V and 6 bases from J; junction bases left unmatched: 12. The CDR3 extends over 17 amino acids.

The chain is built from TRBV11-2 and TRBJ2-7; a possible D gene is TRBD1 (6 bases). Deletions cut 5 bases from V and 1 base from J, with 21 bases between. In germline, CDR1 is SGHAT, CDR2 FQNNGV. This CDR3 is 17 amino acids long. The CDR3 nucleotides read TGTGCCAGCAGCCCTGGACAGCCCATCACGGGATCCTACGAGCAGTACTTC. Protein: CASSPGQPITGSYEQYF.